A single sample is the source of the 18 T cell receptor beta chains below, sequenced in a study of cytomegalovirus exposure and HLA in healthy donors. Amplification used 60 Vbeta primers and 13 Jbeta primers. Some clones are missing from TCRdb's copy, which holds only in-frame ones; the method was immunoSEQ multiplex PCR. This sample has fewer than 120,000 clones; around 87% occur once, and the top ten carry around 1.9%. Sequencing was done on a sample of PBMCs. These receptor sequences come from a man aged 35-49 years in good health and CMV-seronegative.

This sequence joins TRBV5-6 and TRBJ2-7; TRBD1 matches 12 bases. J lost 2 bases, V lost 3 bases, and 3 bases had no gene match. The CDR3 sequence is 15 residues long. Per germline, CDR1 SGHDT and CDR2 YYEEEE. CDR3 DNA sequence: TGTGCCAGCAGCTGGGACAGGGGGCTAACCTACGAGCAGTACTTC. Protein sequence: CASSWDRGLTYEQYF.

The rearrangement uses TRBV11-2 and TRBJ1-6; 8 bases line up with TRBD1. Trimming removed 3 bases from V and 0 bases from J; junction bases left unmatched: 4. The CDR3 contains 17 residues. CDR1 is SGHAT, CDR2 FQNNGV, per germline. CDR3 amino acids: CASSLGQALSYNSPLHF. In nucleotides, the CDR3 is TGTGCCAGCAGCTTGGGACAGGCCCTCTCCTATAATTCACCCCTCCACTTT.

The chain carries TRBV28 and TRBJ1-1; perhaps TRBD1 as D (5 bases). V was trimmed by 5 bases and J by 1 base, leaving 17 bases between them. CDR1 is MDHEN and CDR2 is SYDVKM in the germline V gene. CDR3 length: 16 amino acids. DNA of the CDR3: TGTGCCAGCAGTGCCCGGGACTCGGGAAGGAACACTGAAGCTTTCTTT. Translated, it gives CASSARDSGRNTEAFF.

V and J are TRBV28 and TRBJ2-4, with D perhaps matching TRBD1 (6 bases). The CDR3 runs 15 residues. V gave up 4 bases and J gave up 3 bases, with 13 bases separating them. Germline-derived CDR1 and CDR2 are MDHEN and SYDVKM. This chain's CDR3 is CASSSQGFIKNIQYF. CDR3 in DNA: TGTGCCAGCAGTTCCCAGGGGTTCATCAAAAACATTCAGTACTTC.

This clone was observed a few times. This chain joins TRBV7-9 and TRBJ1-1; no reliable D call. From germline, CDR1 is SEHNR and CDR2 FQNEAQ (reference sequence). The CDR3 is 12 amino acids. The V end lost 5 bases, the J end lost 8 bases, and 12 bases lay between the germline ends. In DNA form, the CDR3 reads TGTGCCAGCAGCGCCCCCGGGTCGGAAGCTTTCTTT. Protein sequence: CASSAPGSEAFF.

This clone came up a few times. The CDR3 DNA follows: TGTGCCAGCAGTGAAAGGCAGGCAGTGAACACTGAAGCTTTCTTT. Its translation: CASSERQAVNTEAFF. The rearrangement links TRBV2 to TRBJ1-1; D is uncertain. V was pared by 2 bases and J by 0 bases, with 10 bases between. CDR1 is SNHLY, CDR2 FYNNEI, per germline. The CDR3 runs 15 residues.

The chain links TRBV6-5 to TRBJ1-1; D perhaps matches TRBD1 (6 bases). Between the trimmed V and J ends, which lost 5 bases and 2 bases, there was a span of 6 bases. Germline V lookup: CDR1 MNHEY, CDR2 SVGAGI. CDR3 length: 12 amino acids. The CDR3 DNA follows: TGTGCCAGCAGTGGGACAAACACTGAAGCTTTCTTT. As protein: CASSGTNTEAFF.

This chain joins TRBV28 and TRBJ1-4; a possible D gene is TRBD1 (5 bases). CDR1 is MDHEN, CDR2 SYDVKM, per germline. CDR3 length equals 13 residues. V was shortened by 7 bases and J by 5 bases, with 11 bases between the two germline ends. CDR3 protein: CASMVPGNEKLFF. CDR3 bases: TGTGCCAGCATGGTCCCAGGGAATGAAAAACTGTTTTTT.

The V gene is TRBV6-5, the J gene TRBJ1-5, with TRBD1 as a possible D gene (5 bases). Germline values: CDR1 MNHEY, CDR2 SVGAGI. The germline V and J ends were trimmed by 5 bases and 0 bases, with 11 bases remaining between them. The CDR3 is 15 residues long. CDR3 protein: CASSLDRFSNQPQHF. DNA for the CDR3: TGTGCCAGCAGTCTTGACAGATTTAGCAATCAGCCCCAGCATTTT.

The CDR3 DNA reads as TGTGCCAGCAGGGGCGGGGGCAGGGATCTCACCTTC. It is translated as CASRGGGRDLTF. This chain joins TRBV28 and TRBJ1-2; D is perhaps TRBD1 (6 bases). This CDR3 region has 12 residues. Germline-derived CDR1 and CDR2 are MDHEN and SYDVKM. V gave up 6 bases and J gave up 13 bases, with 18 bases separating them.

V and J are TRBV6-1 and TRBJ2-1; 8 bases align to TRBD1. Germline CDR1 is MNHNS and CDR2 is SASEGT. The V and J ends lost 3 bases and 7 bases, in that order; junction bases with no gene match: 11. The CDR3 totals 16 residues. The CDR3 nucleotides are TGTGCCAGCAGTGACCCTCGCGGACAGGGTATGAATGAGCAGTTCTTC. Encoded protein: CASSDPRGQGMNEQFF.

J is TRBJ2-6 and V is TRBV5-1; D unresolved. The CDR3 is 15 residues long. Germline values: CDR1 SGHRS, CDR2 YFSETQ. Deletions cut 4 bases from V and 0 bases from J, with 8 bases between. Written as DNA, the CDR3 is TGCGCCAGCAGCCTGGACGGCTCTGGGGCCAACGTCCTGACTTTC. Protein product: CASSLDGSGANVLTF.

The chain employs TRBV6-1 and TRBJ1-3, with a possible D match to TRBD1 (6 bases). This CDR3 spans 14 amino acids. V lost 5 bases, J lost 2 bases, and 10 bases lay in between. Germline lookup yields CDR1 MNHNS and CDR2 SASEGT. The CDR3 coding sequence is TGTGCCAGCAGTCTACAGGGAACTGGAAACACCATATATTTT. It yields the protein CASSLQGTGNTIYF.

CDR3 region: CASSGPGLARAGELFF. The DNA for the CDR3 is TGTGCCAGCAGTGGACCGGGACTAGCGCGGGCCGGGGAGCTGTTTTTT. The J gene is TRBJ2-2, the V gene TRBV27; 10 bases match TRBD2. Germline values: CDR1 MNHEY, CDR2 SMNVEV (reference sequence). V gave up 5 bases and J gave up 6 bases; unmatched junction bases: 9. This CDR3 is 16 amino acids long.

The DNA for the CDR3 is TGCAGCGTTGAGGAGCCTAACTATGGCTACACCTTC. As protein: CSVEEPNYGYTF. The gene calls are TRBV29-1 and TRBJ1-2; D is undetermined. Germline V CDR1 and CDR2: SQVTM, ANQGSEA. The CDR3 extends over 12 amino acids. Trimming removed 3 bases at V and 0 bases at J, with 5 bases between.

The chain recombines TRBV27 with TRBJ1-5; D is perhaps TRBD1 (6 bases). This CDR3 contains 15 residues. Trimming removed 5 bases at V and 6 bases at J, with 17 bases between. The germline gives CDR1 MNHEY, CDR2 SMNVEV (reference sequence). CDR3 DNA: TGTGCCAGCAGTAAAAACTCAGGGGTGGGTCAGCCCCAGCATTTT. Its translation: CASSKNSGVGQPQHF.

The J gene is TRBJ2-7, the V gene TRBV5-1, with D hard to call. From germline, CDR1 is SGHRS and CDR2 YFSETQ. V was shortened by 0 bases and J by 3 bases, with 7 bases between the two germline ends. The CDR3 covers 13 residues. The CDR3 region has the DNA TGCGCCAGCAGCTTGGCCCAGAACTACGAGCAGTACTTC. As protein: CASSLAQNYEQYF.

The V call is TRBV6-5, the J call TRBJ1-3, with 7 positions matching TRBD1. J gave up 2 bases and V 3 bases, and 1 base lay outside the gene matches. This CDR3 comprises 14 residues. Germline-derived CDR1 and CDR2 are MNHEY and SVGAGI. Written as DNA, the CDR3 is TGTGCCAGCAGTTATACAGGGGCTGGAAACACCATATATTTT. Translated: CASSYTGAGNTIYF.